The T cell receptor beta chain under discussion was sequenced for a study of STAT5B mutations in CD4+ large granular lymphocyte leukemia. Overall study results and limits: Top patient clones used TRBV06 genes more often: 8/27 versus 2/35 in controls. Main leukemic clonotypes were patient-specific, but under 30% appeared at low frequency elsewhere.

The protocol was immunoSEQ multiplex PCR, while the TCRdb copy is restricted to in-frame clones and leaves out a portion. The profile covers over 30,000 clones, with 76% appearing a single time and more than 6% taken by the ten largest. This clone was seen once. Its antigen remains unknown. One end of the junction varies from germline; a read error may be responsible. This CDR3 is 13 amino acids long. Per germline, CDR1 SGHNT and CDR2 YYREEE (reference sequence). The receptor's source is a human donor in good health. The material sequenced was CD4+ T cells from blood buffy coats. V is TRBV5-4 and J is TRBJ2-7; 9 nucleotides agree with TRBD1. The CDR3 loop reads CASSLDSRDRAIF. In DNA form, the CDR3 reads TGTGCCAGCAGCTTGGACTCCCGGGACAGGGCCATATTC.